This T cell receptor beta chain was documented in a study of radiotherapy plus CTLA-4 blockade in lung cancer. Across the whole study: Of all patients, around 19% responded objectively and roughly 31% showed disease control.

In the case of this clone: The antigen remains undetermined.

Study-level results: Response was reportedly best predicted by early blood T cell clone dynamics, with interferon-beta. Radiotherapy with ipilimumab was followed by blood expansion of tumor-derived clones.

The length of the CDR3 is 14 residues. Trimming stripped 3 bases from V and 5 bases from J, with 12 bases between. Patients had chemo-refractory metastatic non-small-cell lung cancer and received focal radiation plus CTLA-4 blockade that used ipilimumab. Libraries were prepared by immunoSEQ multiplex PCR; TCRdb keeps only in-frame clonotypes and omits some of them. There are about 73,000 clones in the sample; over 75% occur only once, and 40% lies in the top ten. The V and J genes are TRBV23-1 and TRBJ2-3, with TRBD1 as a possible D gene (6 bases). TRBV23-1 is an open reading frame whose function is uncertain. The source material was peripheral blood, sampled from a patient treated with radiotherapy plus ipilimumab. This TCR was recovered from a human donor with non-small cell lung cancer that progressed on radiotherapy plus ipilimumab. The CDR3 spells CASSHHEQGDTQYF. The CDR3 DNA is TGCGCCAGCAGTCACCATGAACAGGGAGATACGCAGTATTTT.